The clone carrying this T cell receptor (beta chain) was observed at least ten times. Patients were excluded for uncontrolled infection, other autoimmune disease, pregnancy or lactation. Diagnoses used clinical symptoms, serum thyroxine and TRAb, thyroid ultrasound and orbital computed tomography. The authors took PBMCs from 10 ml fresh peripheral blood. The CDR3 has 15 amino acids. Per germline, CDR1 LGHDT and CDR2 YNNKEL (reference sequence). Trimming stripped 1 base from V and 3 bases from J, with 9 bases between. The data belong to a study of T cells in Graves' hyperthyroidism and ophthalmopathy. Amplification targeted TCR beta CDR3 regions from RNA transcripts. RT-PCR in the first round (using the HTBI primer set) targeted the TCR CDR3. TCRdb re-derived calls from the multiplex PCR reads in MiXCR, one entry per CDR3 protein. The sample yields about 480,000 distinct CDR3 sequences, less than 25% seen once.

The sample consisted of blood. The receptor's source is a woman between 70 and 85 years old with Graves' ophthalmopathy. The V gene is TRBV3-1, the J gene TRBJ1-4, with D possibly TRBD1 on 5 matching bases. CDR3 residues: CASSQAGGANEKLFF. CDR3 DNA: TGTGCCAGCAGCCAAGCTGGAGGGGCTAATGAAAAACTGTTTTTT. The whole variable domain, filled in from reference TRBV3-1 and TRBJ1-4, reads DTAVSQTPKYLVTQMGNDKSIKCEQNLGHDTMYWYKQDSKKFLKIMFSYNNKELIINETVPNRFSPKSPDKAHLNLHINSLELGDSAVYFCASSQAGGANEKLFFGSGTQLSVL.